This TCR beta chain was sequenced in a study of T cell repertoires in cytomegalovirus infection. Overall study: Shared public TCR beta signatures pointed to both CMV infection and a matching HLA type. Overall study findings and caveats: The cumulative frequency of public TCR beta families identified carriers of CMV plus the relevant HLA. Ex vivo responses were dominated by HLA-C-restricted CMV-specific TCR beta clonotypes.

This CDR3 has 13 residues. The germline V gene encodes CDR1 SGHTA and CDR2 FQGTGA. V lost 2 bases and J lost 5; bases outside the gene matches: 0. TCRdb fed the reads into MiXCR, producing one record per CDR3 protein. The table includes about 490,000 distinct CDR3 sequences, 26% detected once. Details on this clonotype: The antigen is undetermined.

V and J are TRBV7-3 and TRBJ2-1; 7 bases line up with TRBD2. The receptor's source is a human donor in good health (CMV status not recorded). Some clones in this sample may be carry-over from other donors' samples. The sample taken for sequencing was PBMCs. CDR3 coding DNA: TGTGCCAGCAGCTTAGCGGGAGACAATGAGCAGTTCTTC. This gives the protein CASSLAGDNEQFF.